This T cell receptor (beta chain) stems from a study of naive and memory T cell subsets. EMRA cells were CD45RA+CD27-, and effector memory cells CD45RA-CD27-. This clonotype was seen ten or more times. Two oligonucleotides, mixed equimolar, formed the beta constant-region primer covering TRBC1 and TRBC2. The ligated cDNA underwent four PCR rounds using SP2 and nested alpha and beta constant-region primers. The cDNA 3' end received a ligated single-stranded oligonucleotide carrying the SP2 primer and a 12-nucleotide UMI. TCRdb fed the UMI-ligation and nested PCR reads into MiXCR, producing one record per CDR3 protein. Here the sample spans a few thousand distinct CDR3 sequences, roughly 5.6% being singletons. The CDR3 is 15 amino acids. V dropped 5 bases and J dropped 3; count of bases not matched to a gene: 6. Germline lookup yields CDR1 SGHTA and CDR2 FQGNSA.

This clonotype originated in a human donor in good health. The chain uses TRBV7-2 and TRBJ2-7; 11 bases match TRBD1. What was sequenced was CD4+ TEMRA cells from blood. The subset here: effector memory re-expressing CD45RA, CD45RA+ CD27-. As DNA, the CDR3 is TGTGCCAGCAGCGGAGGACAGGGGGCCGTCTACGAGCAGTACTTC. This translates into CASSGGQGAVYEQYF. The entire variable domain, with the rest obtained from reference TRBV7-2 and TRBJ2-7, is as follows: GAGVSQSPSNKVTEKGKDVELRCDPISGHTALYWYRQSLGQGLEFLIYFQGNSAPDKSGLPSDRFSAERTGGSVSTLTIQRTQQEDSAVYLCASSGGQGAVYEQYFGPGTRLTVT.